The clone carrying this T cell receptor beta chain was seen more than once but under ten times. Trimming stripped 5 bases from V and 14 bases from J, with 10 bases between. Germline V gene lookup returns CDR1 LGHNT and CDR2 FRNRAP. The CDR3 is 11 residues long. The sample originates from a study of blood T cell repertoires in COVID-19. Study context: From the United States, Italy and Spain came samples of acute and convalescent COVID-19. PBMCs, B-cell-depleted T cells, or T cells provided the cDNA or gDNA that made up the material.

In the study's own analysis: Estimation of nucleated cell counts was performed using reference gene primer amplification. Profiled with immunoSEQ multiplex PCR; TCRdb holds only in-frame clones, not every one. V, J and clone size are those of that table, while D and trimming were read from the DNA. The sample lists under 20,000 clones; 65% to 90% were seen once. This chain uses TRBV12-5 with TRBJ1-6; D call uncertain. The sequence was obtained from an elderly man with active COVID-19. Specimen: peripheral blood. The CDR3 coding sequence is TGTGCTAGTGGTGGCCCCATAACCCTCCACTTT. It encodes CASGGPITLHF.